The rows below give T cell receptor beta chains drawn from one sample of a study of human T cells and chemical hapten exposure. TCRdb re-called the RACE reads with MiXCR, one entry per CDR3 protein. The sample lists roughly 200,000 distinct CDR3 sequences, around 24% occurring once. Sequences were derived from whole blood, sampled in connection with sensitization to the hapten diphenylcyclopropenone (DPC). These receptors all come from a woman between 45 and 60 years old with alopecia areata. Some clones in this sample may be carry-over from other donors' samples. Each CDR3 is given with its conserved first and last residue. Each record gives: D gene, clone size, V gene, J gene, CDR3 protein, CDR3 DNA. The D gene is left open where the match is weak. A row's size may be missing; if present it is once, few, many or a size class.

>TRBD2|.|TRBV20-1|TRBJ2-2
CSARVGSGRVGTGELFF
TGCAGTGCTAGAGTGGGTAGCGGGAGGGTCGGTACCGGGGAGCTGTTTTTT
>TRBD1|.|TRBV5-1|TRBJ2-7
CASSLNRGYEQYF
TGTGCCAGCAGCTTAAACAGGGGCTACGAGCAGTACTTC
>TRBD1|many|TRBV12-3/TRBV12-4|TRBJ2-1
CASSSGVRTGTYNEQFF
TGTGCCAGCAGCTCCGGAGTTCGGACAGGGACGTACAATGAGCAGTTCTTC
>.|.|TRBV9|TRBJ2-1
CASSVAGDYNEQFF
TGTGCCAGCAGCGTAGCGGGAGACTACAATGAGCAGTTCTTC
>TRBD1|.|TRBV29-1|TRBJ2-5
CSVDRGQGMETQYF
TGCAGCGTTGACCGGGGACAGGGTATGGAGACCCAGTACTTC
>TRBD2|.|TRBV5-6|TRBJ2-1
CASSLRREGSGQFF
TGTGCCAGCAGCTTAAGGCGGGAGGGGTCCGGGCAGTTCTTC
>.|few|TRBV20-1|TRBJ2-3
CSARDHRFSRDTQYF
TGCAGTGCTAGAGATCATCGGTTTAGCCGGGATACGCAGTATTTT
>.|.|TRBV28|TRBJ2-5
CASSLSPRSETQYF
TGTGCCAGCAGTTTATCCCCTCGTTCAGAGACCCAGTACTTC
>.|few|TRBV19|TRBJ1-5
CASSRQENQPQHF
TGTGCCAGTAGTAGACAGGAGAATCAGCCCCAGCATTTT
>.|.|TRBV29-1|TRBJ2-1
CSIEQGTYNEQFF
TGCAGCATCGAGCAGGGTACCTACAATGAGCAGTTCTTC
>.|few|TRBV5-1|TRBJ2-1
CARSYIRQGVRNEQFF
TGCGCCAGAAGCTATATCAGGCAGGGCGTGAGGAATGAGCAGTTCTTC
>TRBD1|few|TRBV29-1|TRBJ1-6
CSVGQGDNSPLHF
TGCAGCGTTGGACAGGGGGATAATTCACCCCTCCACTTT
>TRBD1|.|TRBV5-1|TRBJ1-2
CASSLTGGANHGYTF
TGCGCCAGCAGCTTGACAGGGGGCGCAAACCATGGCTACACCTTC
>.|.|TRBV6-1|TRBJ1-5
CASKYSNQPQHF
TGTGCCAGCAAGTATAGCAATCAGCCCCAGCATTTT
>.|.|TRBV2|TRBJ2-2
CASSDIRTDTGELFF
TGTGCCAGCAGTGATATCAGGACAGACACCGGGGAGCTGTTTTTT
>.|few|TRBV11-2|TRBJ1-2
CASSLGSPSYGYTF
TGTGCCAGCAGCTTAGGTTCTCCGAGCTATGGCTACACCTTC
>.|many|TRBV20-1|TRBJ1-2
CSAPETSYGYTF
TGCAGTGCTCCTGAGACATCTTATGGCTACACCTTC
>TRBD2|few|TRBV29-1|TRBJ2-1
CSVEGTSGLSSYNEQFF
TGCAGCGTTGAAGGCACTAGCGGGCTGAGCTCCTACAATGAGCAGTTCTTC
>.|.|TRBV6-2/TRBV6-3|TRBJ1-2
CASSSEPHYGYTF
TGTGCCAGCAGTTCTGAGCCCCACTATGGCTACACCTTC
>.|.|TRBV29-1|TRBJ2-1
CSVDGGAYEQFF
TGCAGCGTTGATGGGGGGGCCTATGAGCAGTTCTTC
>.|.|TRBV6-6|TRBJ1-6
CASSYSDNGGSALHF
TGTGCCAGCAGTTATTCCGACAATGGGGGTTCGGCCCTCCACTTT
>.|few|TRBV4-1|TRBJ1-3
CASSQDGRSGNTIYF
TGCGCCAGCAGCCAAGATGGCAGGTCTGGAAACACCATATATTTT
>TRBD2|.|TRBV10-3|TRBJ2-7
CAISELAGYEQYF
TGTGCCATCAGTGAGTTAGCGGGATACGAGCAGTACTTC